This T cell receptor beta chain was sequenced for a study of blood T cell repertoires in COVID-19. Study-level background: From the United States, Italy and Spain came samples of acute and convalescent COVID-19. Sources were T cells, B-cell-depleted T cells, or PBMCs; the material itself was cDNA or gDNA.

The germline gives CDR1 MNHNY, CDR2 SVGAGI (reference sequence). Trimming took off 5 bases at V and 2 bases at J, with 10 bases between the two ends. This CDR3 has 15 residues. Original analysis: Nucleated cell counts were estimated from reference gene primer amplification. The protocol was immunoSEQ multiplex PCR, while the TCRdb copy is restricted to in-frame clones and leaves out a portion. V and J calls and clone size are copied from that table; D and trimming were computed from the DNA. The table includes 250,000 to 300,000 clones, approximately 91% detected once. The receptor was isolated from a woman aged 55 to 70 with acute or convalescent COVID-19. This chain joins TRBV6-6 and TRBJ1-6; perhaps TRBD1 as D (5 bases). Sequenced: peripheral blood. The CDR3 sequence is CASSPRQPYNSPLHF. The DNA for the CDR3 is TGTGCCAGCAGTCCCCGACAGCCCTATAATTCACCCCTCCACTTT.